This T cell receptor beta chain comes out of a study of CD8+ T cells in alopecia areata. Study-wide results and limits: Compared with mice, patients displayed less clear TCR sharing, possibly for HLA-related reasons. Scalp clonality and expanded CD8+ clones among the top 100 were significantly decreased by tofacitinib. Scalp lesions, especially in alopecia totalis/universalis, had higher clonality than normal scalp.

Extracted RNA was reverse transcribed, and the resulting cDNA served as sequencing template. Sequencing used immunoSEQ multiplex PCR; TCRdb keeps in-frame clones, though not all of them. The profile covers roughly 100,000 clones, with about nine tenths appearing a single time and around 10% taken by the ten largest. Indicated treatment: oral pan-JAK inhibitor, 5-10 mg twice daily. Sorted populations comprised CD4+ and CD8+ T cells obtained from PBMCs. A word on this clone: What it binds is unknown.

The material sequenced was CD8+ T cells sorted from blood, taken around week 34, from a patient treated with tofacitinib. This receptor was taken from a human donor with alopecia areata.

The CDR3 here is CASSTGHLYTEAFF. The CDR3 DNA is TGCGCCAGCAGCACTGGACACTTGTACACTGAAGCTTTCTTT. This sequence joins TRBV5-1 and TRBJ1-1; D may be TRBD1 (5 bases). Germline V gene data show CDR1 as SGHRS and CDR2 as YFSETQ. V dropped 4 bases and J dropped 3 bases, with 13 bases sitting between them. The length of the CDR3 is 14 residues.